The 5 T cell receptor beta chains presented below share a single source sample, sequenced in a study of T cell changes during pregnancy in multiple sclerosis. This table comes from immunoSEQ multiplex PCR, and its TCRdb copy is limited to in-frame clones, with some not included. The sample shows over 55,000 clones, about 83% of them seen only once. Sequencing was performed on peripheral blood from another person, used as feeder cells. The origin of the receptors is a human donor whose cells served as feeder cells for cultures in a pregnancy study.

As to this clone: Relative to the germline gene, one junction end is altered; a read error may explain this. This chain joins TRBV7-7 and TRBJ2-7; tentative D call: TRBD2 (6 bases). The CDR3 runs to 14 residues. From germline, CDR1 is SSHAT and CDR2 FNYEAQ (reference sequence). CDR3 residues: CASSAIGTPYEQYF. CDR3 DNA: TGTGCTAGCAGCGCCATTGGGACTCCCTACGAGCAGTACTTC.

This clone was counted a few times. V is TRBV14 and J is TRBJ1-1; TRBD1 matches at 8 bases. CDR3 length: 15 amino acids. Trimming at V came to 3 bases and at J to 4 bases, leaving 7 bases not matched to a gene. Germline values: CDR1 SGHDN, CDR2 FVKESK. CDR3 DNA: TGTGCCAGCAGCCAGTACAGGGGGGGGAGCACTGAAGCTTTCTTT. It yields the protein CASSQYRGGSTEAFF.

The chain couples TRBV5-4 to TRBJ2-1; 10 nucleotides line up with TRBD2. Germline V gives CDR1 SGHNT, CDR2 YYREEE (reference sequence). V was clipped by 0 bases and J by 7 bases; unmatched bases: 10. The CDR3 loop spans 17 amino acids. Here the CDR3 reads CASSLGPMEREGNEQFF. The CDR3 DNA follows: TGTGCCAGCAGCTTGGGCCCGATGGAGCGGGAGGGAAATGAGCAGTTCTTC.

Only a few counts were recorded for this clone. V usage is TRBV6-6 and J usage is TRBJ1-5; 7 nucleotides match TRBD1. Losses at the gene ends were 2 bases for V and 5 bases for J; bases not matched to a gene: 0. Germline lookup yields CDR1 MNHNY and CDR2 SVGAGI (reference sequence). The CDR3 covers 13 residues. CDR3 amino acids: CASSYTGDQPQHF. The CDR3 DNA sequence: TGTGCCAGCAGTTACACAGGGGATCAGCCCCAGCATTTT.

The chain recombines TRBV5-1 with TRBJ2-5, with TRBD2 identical over 7 bases. Germline lookup yields CDR1 SGHRS and CDR2 YFSETQ. Trimming removed 1 base from V and 5 bases from J; junction bases left unmatched: 8. The CDR3 consists of 15 residues. CDR3 sequence reads: CASSLSSGGRETQYF. For the CDR3, the DNA is TGCGCCAGCAGCTTGTCCTCCGGGGGGAGGGAGACCCAGTACTTC.